The subject of this entry is one TCR beta chain. What this receptor recognizes is not known. Within one base of it there is no much larger clone, and no base qualities were kept. PBMCs were isolated by Ficoll-Paque density gradient centrifugation. This record comes from a study of T-cell memory formation after mild COVID-19 (dated by TCRdb to the early 2020s). For context, the study as a whole: Most TCR sequence clusters were specific to one of the two donors. Longitudinal TCRalpha and TCRbeta repertoire sequencing tracked T-cell clones expanding and contracting after mild COVID-19 in two donors. The cohort was made up of two young adult volunteers, one female and one male, who were previously healthy. Broad study findings and their caveats: SARS-CoV-2 specificity was not confirmed for the second-wave clones peaking on day 37. The detection of some responding clones in pre-infection memory suggests that pre-existing cross-reactive memory T cells joined the SARS-CoV-2 response. Only a couple of mild cases were covered in the study, and larger cohorts including severe cases with pre-infection samples were considered necessary. Clones that contracted from day 15 to 85 showed balanced CD4/CD8 phenotypes, whereas a second wave of clones that expanded from day 15 to 37 leaned towards CD4+. Contracting CD4+ clones were located mainly in the CM and EM memory subsets, whereas CD8+ clones were found to be enriched in EMRA.

This sample was sequenced with an Illumina NovaSeq 6000. Using 5'RACE with constant-segment primers, TCRalpha and TCRbeta cDNA libraries were constructed, with sample barcodes and unique molecular identifiers added in the process. RNA was extracted from every sample with Trizol reagent. Amplification of the libraries took two PCR steps, and the second step added a second sample barcode plus Illumina TruSeq adapters. The libraries were sequenced on an Illumina NovaSeq using 2 x 150 bp paired-end reads. In the source study's methods: With migec v1.2.7, reads were demultiplexed and then collapsed into UMI-guided consensus sequences. Using mixcr v2.1.11, UMI consensuses were aligned to TRA and TRB V and J templates and then assembled into clonotypes. A clonotype was counted as expanded or contracted only when both edgeR and NoisET called the clonotype significant, with the noise models trained on biological replicates. edgeR calls used a false discovery rate-adjusted p below 0.01 and a log2 fold-change threshold of 1. As an exploratory analysis of dynamics, max-normalized trajectories of the 1000 most abundant clonotypes were examined with PCA combined with hierarchical clustering. The CD4 or CD8 phenotype of responding clones was assigned using the separately sequenced CD4+ and CD8+ repertoires. TCRdb's own reprocessing of the public reads used fastp at Q25 and MiXCR and kept productive beta chains. One record per CDR3 amino acid sequence lists the most common genes and DNA. The V and J calls and clone size are TCRdb's, not the authors'. This sample gives around 310,000 distinct CDR3 sequences in total; 20% to 25% of them show up just once. The top ten hold 21% of the sample.

CDR1 and CDR2 are drawn from the germline V gene (reference sequence): SEHNR, FQNEAQ. The CDR3 spans 13 residues, from the cysteine through the phenylalanine. The CDR3 DNA has 39 bases and is translated from base 1. V lost 5 bases and J lost 14 bases, and the count of bases not matched to a germline gene is 5. The chain was built from TRBV7-9 and TRBJ2-3; 15 junctional bases match TRBD2. The TCR comes from a man aged 18-30 years who had mild COVID-19 (a few samples of this study predate the infection). The sample titles of this study are shuffled in the database, so cell type and time point are left out; the donor was told from shared clones. What was sequenced was PBMCs or a T cell subset sorted from them (not recorded which). CDR3 sequence: CASSPWTSGGAYF. The nucleotides read TGTGCCAGCAGCCCCTGGACTAGCGGGGGGGCGTATTTT.